Listed below are T cell receptor beta chains from one sample, sequenced in a study of Graves' ophthalmopathy and Graves' hyperthyroidism. TCRdb re-analysed the multiplex PCR reads in MiXCR, keeping a single row per CDR3 protein. The sample contains some 750,000 distinct CDR3 sequences, roughly two fifths of which appear only once. The sample taken for sequencing was peripheral blood. These TCRs come from an adult man with Graves' ophthalmopathy. Each CDR3 is given with its conserved first and last residue. D genes are given only for firm matches. The size field is filled for only some rows; it gives once, few, many or a size class.

. . TRBJ2-2 TRBV25-1 TGTGCTTCGTGGCGGGACGGCACCGGGGAGCTGTTTTTT CASWRDGTGELFF
. many TRBJ2-5 TRBV5-1 TGCGCCAGCAGCTTGCCCTCTAGCACGGGGGAGACCCAGTACTTC CASSLPSSTGETQYF
TRBD1 many TRBJ1-2 TRBV6-5 TGTGCCAGCAGCAACGACAGGGCCTATGGCTACACCTTC CASSNDRAYGYTF
. few TRBJ1-1 TRBV7-2 TGTGCCAGCAGCCCTGGATCCGGACTCACTGAAGCTTTCTTT CASSPGSGLTEAFF
TRBD1 . TRBJ1-3 TRBV29-1 TGCAGCGTGGATAGCAGGGGGATGGAGAACACCATATATTTT CSVDSRGMENTIYF
TRBD1 few TRBJ2-7 TRBV7-9 TGTGCCAGCAGCTTAGCGGGACAGGGACCTCTCTACGAGCAGTACTTC CASSLAGQGPLYEQYF
. . TRBJ1-1 TRBV13 TGTGCCAGCAGCCAAGATCTACGGGAGGCTGAAGCTTTCTTT CASSQDLREAEAFF
. . TRBJ2-7 TRBV7-8 TGTGCCAGCAGCTCTCAGGCGGTTTTGACCTACGAGCAGTACTTC CASSSQAVLTYEQYF
. few TRBJ2-6 TRBV7-9 TGTGCCAGCAGCCAAGGGACGGTGAGGGCCAACGTCCTGACTTTC CASSQGTVRANVLTF
. . TRBJ2-7 TRBV12-3/TRBV12-4 TGTGCCAGCAGTTCCCTAGGGGGCGAGCAGTACTTC CASSSLGGEQYF
. few TRBJ1-6 TRBV20-1 TGCAGTGCTAGTCTAGAGAGCTCCTATAATTCACCCCTCCACTTT CSASLESSYNSPLHF
TRBD1 . TRBJ2-5 TRBV2 TGTGCCAGCAGTCCAGGACAGGCAGAGACCCAGTACTTC CASSPGQAETQYF
TRBD2 few TRBJ2-7 TRBV7-9 TGTGCCAGCAGCCGCGTTCTAGCGGGGGGCTACGAGCAGTACTTC CASSRVLAGGYEQYF
. many TRBJ2-2 TRBV19 TGTGCCAGTAGTGCCAGGGCGAACACCGGGGAGCTGTTTTTT CASSARANTGELFF
. many TRBJ1-4 TRBV4-1 TGCGCCAGCAGCCGGTTGGTTAATGAAAAACTGTTTTTT CASSRLVNEKLFF
TRBD2 . TRBJ2-7 TRBV10-3 TGTGCCAGCAGTGCCCTAGCGGGGGCCAGCCACGAGCAGTACTTC CASSALAGASHEQYF
TRBD1 . TRBJ2-5 TRBV2 TGTGCCAGCGAGGGACAGGGGCAGCCCCAGTACTTC CASEGQGQPQYF
. many TRBJ1-3 TRBV7-3 TGTGCCAGCAGCTTAACTGGGCCTGGAAACACCATATATTTT CASSLTGPGNTIYF
. . TRBJ2-1 TRBV10-3 TGTGCCATCAGTGAAGGAGGGGATGAGCAGTTCTTC CAISEGGDEQFF
. many TRBJ1-1 TRBV10-3 TGTGCCATCTTTGACCCGATTGAGGCAACTGAAGCTTTCTTT CAIFDPIEATEAFF
. . TRBJ2-7 TRBV29-1 TGCAGCGTACTCGAGGCCTTGGGGCAGTACTTC CSVLEALGQYF
. many TRBJ1-6 TRBV10-2 TGCGCCAGCAGTGAGTCTCCAGGGAGCGGATCACCCCTCCACTTT CASSESPGSGSPLHF
. once TRBJ2-7 TRBV9 TGTGCCAGCAGCCACGAAGGGCTTTCCTACGAGCAGTACTTC CASSHEGLSYEQYF
TRBD1 . TRBJ2-2 TRBV19 TGTGCCAGTAACCACCGACAGGGAAACACCGGGGAGCTGTTTTTT CASNHRQGNTGELFF
. . TRBJ1-1 TRBV20-1 TGCAGTGCTAGAGTTTTGGGACCCAACACTGAAGCTTTCTTT CSARVLGPNTEAFF
TRBD1 . TRBJ1-1 TRBV20-1 TGCAGTGCTAGAATCCTGAGACAGGGGGTGGGGACTGAAGCTTTCTTT CSARILRQGVGTEAFF
. many TRBJ1-2 TRBV6-2/TRBV6-3 TGTGCCAGCAGTTACTGGGGCTATGGCTACACCTTC CASSYWGYGYTF
. many TRBJ2-2 TRBV7-9 TGTGCCAGCGGACGCACCGGGGAGCTGTTTTTT CASGRTGELFF
. . TRBJ2-3 TRBV29-1 TGCAGCGCTGGGGGGTTCACAGATACGCAGTATTTT CSAGGFTDTQYF
TRBD1 . TRBJ1-4 TRBV9 TGTGCCAGCAGCGTGGACAGGGGGGGGGGTGAACACTGTTTTTTT CASSVDRGGGEHCFF
. . TRBJ1-4 TRBV3-1 TGTGCCAGCAGCCAAGATACCAGGTCAAATGAAAAACTGTTTTTT CASSQDTRSNEKLFF
. . TRBJ2-7 TRBV25-1 TGTGCCAGCAGTGCTAGATCCAACTCCTACGAGCAGTACTTC CASSARSNSYEQYF
. few TRBJ1-5 TRBV4-2 TGTGCCAGCAGCCAAGATCAACTCATACAAGGGCCCCAGCATTTT CASSQDQLIQGPQHF
. few TRBJ1-5 TRBV24-1 TGTGCCAGCAGTTCCGGCGTAGGGGGACAGCCCCAGCATTTT CASSSGVGGQPQHF
. . TRBJ1-1 TRBV10-2 TGCGCCAGCTTTCGGGGGACCGACACTGAAGCTTTCTTT CASFRGTDTEAFF
TRBD1 . TRBJ1-2 TRBV29-1 TGCAGCGTTGTCTCGGACAGGGTGGCCTACACCTTC CSVVSDRVAYTF
. few TRBJ1-5 TRBV6-2/TRBV6-3 TGTGCCAGCAGTCGACTTCATCAGCCCCAGCATTTT CASSRLHQPQHF
. few TRBJ2-5 TRBV9 TGTGCCAGCAGCGCGGAGGGGGCGGGTGAGACCCAGTACTTC CASSAEGAGETQYF
TRBD2 . TRBJ2-5 TRBV5-1 TGCGCCAGCAGCTTGAGTGGGAGGGCCCTCGGAGAGACCCAGTACTTC CASSLSGRALGETQYF
. . TRBJ1-1 TRBV7-2 TGTGCCAGCAGCACAGGCACAGCCGTTGAAGCTTTCTTT CASSTGTAVEAFF
. few TRBJ1-6 TRBV25-1 TGTGCCAGCCTTACCCTTGGGGCACCCCTCCACTTT CASLTLGAPLHF
. . TRBJ1-2 TRBV27 TGTGCCAGCAGTTCCACCGGGACGGCTACATATGGCTACACCTTC CASSSTGTATYGYTF
. . TRBJ2-5 TRBV2 TGTGCCAGCAGAGGCGGATGGGGCAGGTCGACCCAGTACTTC CASRGGWGRSTQYF
TRBD1 few TRBJ2-7 TRBV6-6 TGTGCCAGCAGCCAAGTAAACAGGGGGACCGAGCAGTACTTC CASSQVNRGTEQYF
. . TRBJ1-5 TRBV9 TGTGCCAGCAGCGTAGGCGGATCTAACAATCAGCCCCAGCATTTT CASSVGGSNNQPQHF